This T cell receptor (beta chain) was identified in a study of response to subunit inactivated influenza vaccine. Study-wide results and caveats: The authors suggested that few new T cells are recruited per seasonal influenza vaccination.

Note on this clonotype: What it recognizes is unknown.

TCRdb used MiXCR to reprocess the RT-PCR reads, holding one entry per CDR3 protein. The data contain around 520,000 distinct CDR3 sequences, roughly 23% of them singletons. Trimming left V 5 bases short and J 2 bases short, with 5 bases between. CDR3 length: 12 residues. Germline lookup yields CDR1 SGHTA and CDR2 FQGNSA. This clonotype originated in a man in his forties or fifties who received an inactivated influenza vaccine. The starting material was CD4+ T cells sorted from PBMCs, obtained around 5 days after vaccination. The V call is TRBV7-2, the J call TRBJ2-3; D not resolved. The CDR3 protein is CASSRYTDTQYF. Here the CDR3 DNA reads TGTGCCAGCAGCCGATACACAGATACGCAGTATTTT. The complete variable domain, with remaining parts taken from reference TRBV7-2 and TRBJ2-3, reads GAGVSQSPSNKVTEKGKDVELRCDPISGHTALYWYRQSLGQGLEFLIYFQGNSAPDKSGLPSDRFSAERTGGSVSTLTIQRTQQEDSAVYLCASSRYTDTQYFGPGTRLTVL.